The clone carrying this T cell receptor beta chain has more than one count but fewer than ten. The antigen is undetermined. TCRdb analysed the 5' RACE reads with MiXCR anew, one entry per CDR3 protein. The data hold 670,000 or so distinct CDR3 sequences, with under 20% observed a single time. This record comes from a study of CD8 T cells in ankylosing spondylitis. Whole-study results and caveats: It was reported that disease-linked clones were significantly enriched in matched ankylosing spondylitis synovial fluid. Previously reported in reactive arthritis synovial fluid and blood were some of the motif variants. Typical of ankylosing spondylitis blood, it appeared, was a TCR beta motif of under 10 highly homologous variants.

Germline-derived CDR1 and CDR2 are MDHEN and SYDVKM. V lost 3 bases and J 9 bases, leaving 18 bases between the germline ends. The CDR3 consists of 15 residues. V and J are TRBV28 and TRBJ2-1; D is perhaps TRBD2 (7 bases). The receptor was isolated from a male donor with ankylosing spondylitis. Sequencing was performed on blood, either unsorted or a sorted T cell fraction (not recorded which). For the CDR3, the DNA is TGTGCCAGCAGTTTGACAGGACCGCCGGGGGGTGAGCAGTTCTTC. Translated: CASSLTGPPGGEQFF.